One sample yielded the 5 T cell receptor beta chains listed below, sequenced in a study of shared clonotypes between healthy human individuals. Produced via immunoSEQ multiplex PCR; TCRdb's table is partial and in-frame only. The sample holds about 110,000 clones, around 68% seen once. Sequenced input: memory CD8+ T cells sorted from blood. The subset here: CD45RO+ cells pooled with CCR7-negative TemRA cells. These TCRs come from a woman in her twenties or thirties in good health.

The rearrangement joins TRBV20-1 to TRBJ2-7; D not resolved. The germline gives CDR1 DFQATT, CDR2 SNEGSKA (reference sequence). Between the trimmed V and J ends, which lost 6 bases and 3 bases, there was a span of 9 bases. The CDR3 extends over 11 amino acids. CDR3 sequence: CSATDLYEQYF. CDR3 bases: TGCAGTGCCACTGACCTCTACGAGCAGTACTTC.

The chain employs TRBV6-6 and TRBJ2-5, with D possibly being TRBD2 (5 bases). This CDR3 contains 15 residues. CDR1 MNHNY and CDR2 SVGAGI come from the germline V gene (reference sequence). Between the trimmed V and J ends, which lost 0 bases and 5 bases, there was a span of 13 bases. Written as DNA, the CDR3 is TGTGCCAGCAGTTACTCGATTGGTGGCGGGGAGACCCAGTACTTC. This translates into CASSYSIGGGETQYF.

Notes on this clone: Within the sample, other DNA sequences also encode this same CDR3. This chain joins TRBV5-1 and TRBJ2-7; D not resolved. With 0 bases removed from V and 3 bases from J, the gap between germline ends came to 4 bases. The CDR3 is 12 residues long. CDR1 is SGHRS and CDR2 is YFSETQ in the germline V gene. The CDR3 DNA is TGCGCCAGCAGCTTGGGAGGCTACGAGCAGTACTTC. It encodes CASSLGGYEQYF.

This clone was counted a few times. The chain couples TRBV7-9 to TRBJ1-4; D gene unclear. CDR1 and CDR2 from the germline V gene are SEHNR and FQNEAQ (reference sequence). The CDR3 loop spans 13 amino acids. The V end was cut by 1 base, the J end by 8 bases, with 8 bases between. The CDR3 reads CASSLVRGEKLFF. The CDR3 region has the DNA TGTGCCAGCAGCTTAGTCCGAGGGGAAAAACTGTTTTTT.

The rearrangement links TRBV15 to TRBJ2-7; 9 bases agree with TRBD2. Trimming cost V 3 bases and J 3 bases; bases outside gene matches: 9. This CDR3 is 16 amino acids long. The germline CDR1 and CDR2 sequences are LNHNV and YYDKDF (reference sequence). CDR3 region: CATSRDIAGANYEQYF. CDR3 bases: TGTGCCACCAGCAGGGATATAGCGGGAGCAAACTACGAGCAGTACTTC.